Following are 12 T cell receptor beta chains from one sample sequenced in a study of response to subunit inactivated influenza vaccine. TCRdb re-analysed the RT-PCR reads in MiXCR, keeping a single row per CDR3 protein. Found here are 170,000 or so distinct CDR3 sequences, approximately 12% of them singletons; the top ten hold about a third. Material: CD8+ T cells sorted from PBMCs, obtained about 24 months after vaccination. All receptors come from a man between 50 and 75 years old who received an inactivated influenza vaccine.

This clonotype was counted ten times or more. The chain employs TRBV29-1 and TRBJ2-7, with D perhaps matching TRBD2 (6 bases). The CDR3 extends over 14 amino acids. Deletions cut 1 base from V and 3 bases from J, with 13 bases between. Per the germline V gene, CDR1 is SQVTM and CDR2 is ANQGSEA. The CDR3 loop reads CSVEVAGSDYEQYF. The DNA for the CDR3 is TGCAGCGTTGAAGTCGCGGGGTCCGACTACGAGCAGTACTTC.

This clonotype was seen a handful of times. The V and J genes are TRBV11-2 and TRBJ2-1, with 9 bases lining up with TRBD2. The CDR3 is 16 amino acids. The germline gives CDR1 SGHAT, CDR2 FQNNGV. V was clipped by 4 bases and J by 0 bases; unmatched bases: 4. As DNA, the CDR3 is TGTGCCAGCAGCTATCTAGCGGGGAGCTCCTACAATGAGCAGTTCTTC. As protein: CASSYLAGSSYNEQFF.

A single count supports this clonotype. The CDR3 ends on some other residue instead of the conserved phenylalanine or tryptophan, so this is likely a read error. V is TRBV7-9 and J is TRBJ2-5; D call uncertain. CDR1 and CDR2 (germline): SEHNR, FQNEAQ (reference sequence). The CDR3 totals 15 residues. Deletions cut 3 bases from V and 0 bases from J, with 11 bases between. The CDR3 here is CASSLGREYQETQYS. CDR3 coding DNA: TGTGCCAGCAGCTTGGGCAGAGAGTACCAAGAGACCCAGTACTCC.

The chain links TRBV5-1 to TRBJ1-5; 7 bases line up with TRBD1. J was trimmed by 7 bases and V by 0 bases; bases with no gene match: 7. The germline V gene has CDR1 SGHRS and CDR2 YFSETQ. CDR3 length equals 15 residues. The CDR3 region is CASSLEGGVGQPQHF. The CDR3 DNA follows: TGCGCCAGCAGCTTGGAAGGGGGCGTGGGACAGCCCCAGCATTTT.

This clonotype occurred a few times. The rearrangement links TRBV30 to TRBJ1-1; D may be TRBD1 (5 bases). CDR1 is GTSNPN and CDR2 is SVGIG in the germline V gene (reference sequence). This CDR3 has 14 amino acids. Trimming stripped 5 bases from V and 1 base from J, with 14 bases between. The DNA of the CDR3 is TGTGCCTGGTCTCGGGACTTCTGGAACACTGAAGCTTTCTTT. Translation gives CAWSRDFWNTEAFF.

This clonotype was seen only a few times. The rearrangement links TRBV7-6 to TRBJ2-5, with a tentative D call TRBD2 (6 bases). Trimming removed 1 base from V and 5 bases from J, with 14 bases in between. The CDR3 covers 15 residues. From germline, CDR1 is SGHVS and CDR2 FNYEAQ. DNA for the CDR3: TGTGCCAGCAGCTTAGAGGGCCGGGACTGGGAGACCCAGTACTTC. Amino acids: CASSLEGRDWETQYF.

Worth noting for this clonotype: A much larger clone differs from this one at a single base, so this may be a read error. This CDR3 is CASSPGLRGLLETQYF. CDR3 DNA: TGTGCCAGCAGCCCCGGGCTGCGGGGACTTCTCGAGACCCAGTACTTC. The chain links TRBV4-2 to TRBJ2-5, with D maybe TRBD2 (6 bases). In germline, CDR1 is LGHNA, CDR2 YNFKEQ. Trimming removed 4 bases from V and 5 bases from J, with 20 bases in between. This CDR3 is built from 16 residues.

The chain is built from TRBV3-1 and TRBJ2-2; 8 bases map to TRBD1. V lost 6 bases and J lost 1; bases outside the gene matches: 7. CDR3 length equals 16 residues. CDR1 and CDR2 (germline): LGHDT, YNNKEL (reference sequence). The CDR3 DNA follows: TGTGCCAGCAGGGTAGGCGACAGGGGGAACACCGGGGAGCTGTTTTTT. Amino acids: CASRVGDRGNTGELFF. Supplemented by reference TRBV3-1 and TRBJ2-2, the full variable domain reads DTAVSQTPKYLVTQMGNDKSIKCEQNLGHDTMYWYKQDSKKFLKIMFSYNNKELIINETVPNRFSPKSPDKAHLNLHINSLELGDSAVYFCASRVGDRGNTGELFFGEGSRLTVL.

This rearrangement joins TRBV9 to TRBJ2-1; D is undetermined. V gave up 0 bases and J gave up 2 bases, with 9 bases separating them. Germline CDR1 is SGDLS and CDR2 is YYNGEE. This CDR3 has 15 amino acids. CDR3 in amino acids: CASSVVGYPYNEQFF. CDR3 coding DNA: TGTGCCAGCAGCGTAGTGGGGTACCCCTACAATGAGCAGTTCTTC.

To note about this clonotype: A much larger clone sits a single nucleotide away, making a read error possible. V is TRBV29-1 and J is TRBJ1-1, with a tentative D call TRBD1 (6 bases). The CDR3 is made up of 13 amino acids. V lost 4 bases, J lost 4 bases, and 13 bases lay in between. CDR1 SQVTM and CDR2 ANQGSEA come from the germline V gene. The DNA for the CDR3 is TGCAGCGTTGTAGTGGTGACAGGCACTGAAGCTTTCTTT. Translated: CSVVVVTGTEAFF.

This clonotype was seen a few times. V usage is TRBV4-3 and J usage is TRBJ2-2, with D maybe TRBD2 (7 bases). The CDR3 consists of 17 residues. V was pared by 1 base and J by 1 base, with 13 bases between. Germline assignment: CDR1 LGHNA and CDR2 YSLEER. The CDR3 DNA follows: TGCGCCAGCAGCCAAGGTGGGAGGGACAAGAACACCGGGGAGCTGTTTTTT. Amino acid sequence: CASSQGGRDKNTGELFF.

The chain employs TRBV15 and TRBJ1-3; TRBD1 is a possible D gene (5 bases). V was clipped by 2 bases and J by 0 bases, with 8 bases between them. Germline loops: CDR1 LNHNV, CDR2 YYDKDF (reference sequence). The CDR3 covers 15 residues. The CDR3 bases are TGTGCCACCAGCAGACCGGGGCGCTCTGGAAACACCATATATTTT. Its protein product is CATSRPGRSGNTIYF.